This T cell receptor (beta chain) was recorded in a study of breast tumors, draining lymph nodes, adjacent tissues (dated by TCRdb to 2016 to 2017). Looking at the study overall: TCR beta repertoires were compared across tumor, adjacent nontumor tissue and axillary lymph nodes obtained from breast cancer patients. In human breast cancer, the study set out to evaluate how tumor, surrounding tissue and draining lymph node repertoires relate to one another and whether T cells may move between these sites. Overall study results and their limits: The data were considered consistent with the idea that most tumor T cells come from the lymph node and then expand in tumor tissue. Tumors showed preferential V and J gene usage, and their T-cell repertoire diversity fell below that of lymph nodes yet above that of nontumor tissue. Rather than being directly demonstrated, the conclusion that tumor T cells originate in lymph nodes was presented as consistent with a hypothesis. Tumor and nontumor tissue repertoires were significantly more similar in luminal-like than in basal-like breast cancer.

With regard to this clonotype: What this receptor recognizes is not known. The sample holds no much larger clone one base away, and base qualities are not on file.

V was cut back by 1 base and J by 7 bases, leaving a gap of 4 bases between them. For CDR1 and CDR2, the germline V gene (reference sequence) lists SEHNR and FQNEAQ. The CDR3, from cysteine to phenylalanine, totals 11 residues. Only the CDR3 DNA stays, 33 bases, in frame from base 1. The sequencing machine was an Illumina HiSeq 2000. TCR beta chain libraries were generated through multiplex PCR amplification. High-throughput sequencing was used to analyze the amplified TCR beta chain products. TCRdb's own reprocessing of the public reads used fastp at Q25 and MiXCR and kept productive beta chains. Here each entry gathers all rows of one CDR3 protein and keeps the most common genes and DNA. The sample table holds 10,000 to 15,000 distinct CDR3 sequences, of which about 34% were seen once. The top ten clones comprise about 14% of the sample.

This clonotype was sampled from a female donor with breast cancer. Some clones in this sample may be carry-over from other donors' samples. The sequence joins TRBV7-9 to TRBJ1-1; the D gene is unclear. The sample taken for sequencing was breast tumor tissue. The DNA sequence follows: TGTGCCAGCAGCTTAGAGGGTGAAGCTTTCTTT. Its product reads: CASSLEGEAFF.